This T cell receptor beta chain derives from a study of cytomegalovirus exposure and HLA in healthy donors. The PCR contained 60 Vbeta and 13 Jbeta primers. Repertoires were generated with immunoSEQ multiplex PCR, while TCRdb's copy carries only in-frame clones and drops some. The profile shows under 250,000 clones, over 65% of them singletons. The CDR3 runs 14 residues. CDR1 and CDR2 (germline): MDHEN, SYDVKM. The V gene end was trimmed by 8 bases and the J gene end by 7 bases; junction bases not matched to a gene: 10. The chain employs TRBV28 and TRBJ2-7; 11 bases agree with TRBD2. Sequences were obtained from PBMCs. The sequence was obtained from a man aged 18 to 35 in good health and CMV-seronegative. The CDR3 here is CASLNSGRVGEQYF. For the CDR3, the DNA is TGTGCCAGCCTAAATAGCGGGAGGGTCGGGGAGCAGTACTTC.